There are many counts of the clone carrying this T cell receptor (beta chain). Its target is unknown. Time point noted: patch test 1, 2 weeks after DPC sensitization. Treatment denoted: therapeutic diphenylcyclopropenone sensitization with weekly scalp DPC. Unique molecular identifiers were attached to individual cDNA molecules within the library. From the RACE reads, TCRdb called clonotypes with MiXCR, one entry per CDR3 protein. This table holds 80,000 to 95,000 distinct CDR3 sequences, approximately 12% found once. The sample belongs to a study of human T cells and chemical hapten exposure. The germline V and J ends were trimmed by 5 bases and 0 bases, with 8 bases remaining between them. There are 13 residues in the CDR3. Germline loops: CDR1 SGHAT, CDR2 FQNNGV. Study outcomes and limitations: Compared to controls, expanded TCRs made significantly more large clusters of similar CDR3s.

V usage is TRBV11-2 and J usage is TRBJ2-7; D gene unclear. Material: whole blood, obtained in connection with sensitization to the hapten diphenylcyclopropenone (DPC). The clonotype originates from a woman in her forties or fifties with alopecia areata. Some clones in this sample may be carry-over from other donors' samples. CDR3 protein: CASSPPVSYEQYF. Written as DNA, the CDR3 is TGTGCCAGCAGCCCCCCAGTCTCCTACGAGCAGTACTTC.